Below are 21 T cell receptor beta chains sequenced from a single sample in a study of T cells in Graves' hyperthyroidism and ophthalmopathy. TCR beta CDR3 regions were amplified from RNA transcripts. The HTBI primer set drove a first-round RT-PCR of the TCR CDR3. TCRdb analysed the multiplex PCR reads with MiXCR anew, one entry per CDR3 protein. The data hold 270,000 or so distinct CDR3 sequences, with less than 30% observed a single time. The source material was blood. The receptors here all came from a middle-aged man with Graves' hyperthyroidism that later progressed to Graves' ophthalmopathy.

This clonotype was recorded many times. This chain connects TRBV20-1 to TRBJ1-1; no clear D gene. The CDR3 has 18 amino acids. Germline assignment: CDR1 DFQATT and CDR2 SNEGSKA (reference sequence). The ends were cut back, 1 base at V and 1 base at J, with 22 bases in the middle. CDR3 in DNA: TGCAGTGCTAGAGCAGTCGGTGGGATTGGGGTTGGGAACACTGAAGCTTTCTTT. This gives the protein CSARAVGGIGVGNTEAFF.

The J gene is TRBJ2-7, the V gene TRBV28; no reliable D call. Per germline, CDR1 MDHEN and CDR2 SYDVKM. V was pared by 2 bases and J by 4 bases, with 9 bases between. CDR3 length: 13 amino acids. The CDR3 spells CASSLLIGYEQYF. The CDR3 nucleotides are TGTGCCAGCAGTTTACTCATTGGTTACGAGCAGTACTTC.

In this sample, this clonotype turned up many times. The chain carries TRBV5-1 and TRBJ2-7; D may correspond to TRBD1 or TRBD2 (6 bases each). The CDR3 runs to 13 residues. Germline-derived CDR1 and CDR2 are SGHRS and YFSETQ. V gave up 0 bases and J gave up 5 bases, with 9 bases separating them. CDR3 protein: CASSLVGGDEQYF. The CDR3 DNA follows: TGCGCCAGCAGCTTGGTGGGGGGCGACGAGCAGTACTTC.

This clonotype has a count of ten or more. The rearrangement links TRBV11-2 to TRBJ2-7; 8 bases line up with TRBD1. Germline CDR1 reads SGHAT; CDR2 reads FQNNGV. The CDR3 is 16 residues long. J was trimmed by 4 bases and V by 3 bases; bases with no gene match: 11. CDR3 bases: TGTGCCAGCAGCTTGTTAAGGACAGGGCTAAGGTACGAGCAGTACTTC. Protein product: CASSLLRTGLRYEQYF. Using reference TRBV11-2 and TRBJ2-7 for the parts outside the CDR3, the full variable domain is EAGVAQSPRYKIIEKRQSVAFWCNPISGHATLYWYQQILGQGPKLLIQFQNNGVVDDSQLPKDRFSAERLKGVDSTLKIQPAKLEDSAVYLCASSLLRTGLRYEQYFGPGTRLTVT.

Worth noting for this clonotype: A read error may explain this, as a much larger clone is one base away. The J gene is TRBJ1-5, the V gene TRBV5-6; D gene ambiguous. The CDR3 has 16 residues. In germline, CDR1 is SGHDT, CDR2 YYEEEE. CDR3 DNA sequence: TGTGCCAGCGGCTTGGTCCTTGCGGACAGCAATCAGCCCCAGCATTTT. Protein: CASGLVLADSNQPQHF.

There are many counts of this clonotype. The chain combines TRBV28 with TRBJ2-5, with D hard to call. CDR1 is MDHEN and CDR2 is SYDVKM in the germline V gene. The CDR3 is made up of 11 amino acids. The V end lost 6 bases, the J end lost 3 bases, and 5 bases lay between the germline ends. CDR3 loop: CASREKETQYF. The DNA for the CDR3 is TGTGCCAGCAGGGAGAAAGAGACCCAGTACTTC.

The V gene is TRBV6-2 or TRBV6-3, the J gene TRBJ2-2, with 16 bases that match TRBD2. V trimming: 5 bases; J trimming: 6 bases; junction bases outside the gene matches: 0. The V gene's germline CDR1 is MNHEY and CDR2 SVGEGT. The CDR3 totals 15 residues. The CDR3: CASSGTSGGAGELFF. CDR3 bases: TGTGCCAGCAGTGGGACTAGCGGGGGGGCCGGGGAGCTGTTTTTT.

The rearrangement joins TRBV6-1 to TRBJ2-2; no clear D. The germline V gene has CDR1 MNHNS and CDR2 SASEGT. The V gene lost 8 bases and the J gene lost 7 bases, with 11 bases spanning the gap. The CDR3 sequence is 12 residues long. Written as DNA, the CDR3 is TGTGCCAGCGAGCCGAGGATCGGGGAGCTGTTTTTT. Translation: CASEPRIGELFF.

The table lists this clonotype with a few counts. The V gene is TRBV6-5, the J gene TRBJ2-6, with D uncertain. The germline V and J ends were trimmed by 7 bases and 2 bases, with 9 bases remaining between them. Per germline, CDR1 MNHEY and CDR2 SVGAGI. The CDR3 contains 14 residues. The CDR3 coding sequence is TGTGCCAGCACTTTAACTACTGGGGCCAACGTCCTGACTTTC. It encodes CASTLTTGANVLTF.

Many counts were recorded for this clonotype. The V and J genes are TRBV3-1 and TRBJ1-1; perhaps TRBD1 as D (5 bases). The CDR3 has 13 amino acids. Germline loops: CDR1 LGHDT, CDR2 YNNKEL (reference sequence). V dropped 0 bases and J dropped 5 bases, with 7 bases sitting between them. CDR3 sequence (DNA): TGTGCCAGCAGCCAAGACAGGGCTACTGAAGCTTTCTTT. This gives the protein CASSQDRATEAFF.

In this sample, this clonotype turned up many times. The V call is TRBV19, the J call TRBJ1-1, with TRBD1 identical over 11 bases. CDR1 and CDR2 from the germline V gene are LNHDA and SQIVND (reference sequence). The CDR3 loop spans 19 amino acids. The V and J ends lost 7 bases and 0 bases, in that order; junction bases with no gene match: 16. The DNA of the CDR3 is TGTGCCAGTACTATTGTCGCGTGGACAGGGGGCAGGATGAACACTGAAGCTTTCTTT. Protein sequence: CASTIVAWTGGRMNTEAFF.

In this sample, this clonotype turned up many times. The chain joins TRBV9 to TRBJ1-1; no clear D gene. The germline V gene has CDR1 SGDLS and CDR2 YYNGEE. V dropped 4 bases and J dropped 6 bases, with 16 bases sitting between them. The CDR3 has 14 amino acids. CDR3 loop: CASSPVKGVSEAFF. CDR3 sequence (DNA): TGTGCCAGCAGCCCCGTCAAGGGAGTTTCTGAAGCTTTCTTT.

The sample holds many counts of this clonotype. The junction shows a germline mismatch at one end, possibly a read error. The CDR3 DNA is TGTGCCAGCAGCTCGGCTTTGGATGCGGACTTACGCTTC. It specifies CASSSALDADLRF. V usage is TRBV11-3 and J usage is TRBJ2-7, with D perhaps matching TRBD2 (5 bases). Germline values: CDR1 SGHNT, CDR2 YENEEA. The CDR3 length is 13 residues.

This clonotype occurred many times. The chain links TRBV20-1 to TRBJ1-2; TRBD1 agrees at 7 bases. Germline V lookup: CDR1 DFQATT, CDR2 SNEGSKA (reference sequence). Germline trimming cut 4 bases from V and 5 bases from J; bases unmatched to any gene: 10. CDR3 size: 14 residues. The chain's CDR3 is CSATSGQLMYGYTF. The CDR3 DNA reads as TGCAGTGCTACATCGGGACAGCTCATGTATGGCTACACCTTC.

This clonotype was found many times. V and J are TRBV3-1 and TRBJ1-1; D not certain. CDR1 is LGHDT and CDR2 is YNNKEL in the germline V gene (reference sequence). V lost 3 bases and J 8 bases, leaving 10 bases between the germline ends. The CDR3 totals 12 residues. DNA of the CDR3: TGTGCCAGCAGCCAGGAGAGGGCAGAAGCTTTCTTT. Encoded protein: CASSQERAEAFF.

Points on this clonotype: A junction end diverges from the germline sequence, so it may reflect a read error. The chain is built from TRBV5-1 and TRBJ2-5; TRBD2 aligns across 12 bases. The CDR3 is 16 amino acids. The germline V gene encodes CDR1 SGHRS and CDR2 YFSETQ. The CDR3 DNA reads as TGCGCCAGCAGCTTGGACGGACTAGCGGGACAAGAGACCCGGTACTTC. Its translation: CASSLDGLAGQETRYF.

Ten or more counts support this clonotype. This chain connects TRBV6-1 to TRBJ2-4; D gene ambiguous. The CDR3 is made up of 14 amino acids. Germline loops: CDR1 MNHNS, CDR2 SASEGT. Trimming left V 7 bases short and J 1 base short, with 11 bases between. The DNA of the CDR3 is TGTGCCAGCACCGACCCCCTGGCCAAAAACATTCAGTACTTC. It is translated as CASTDPLAKNIQYF.

This clonotype appeared many times. The J gene is TRBJ2-2, the V gene TRBV5-1; 8 nucleotides match TRBD1. The V gene end was trimmed by 4 bases and the J gene end by 6 bases; junction bases not matched to a gene: 11. Looked up from germline, CDR1 is SGHRS and CDR2 is YFSETQ. The CDR3 runs 16 residues. This CDR3 reads CASSNYDRGIAGELFF. CDR3 in DNA: TGCGCCAGCAGCAATTACGACAGGGGAATCGCCGGGGAGCTGTTTTTT.

This clonotype was detected many times. The genes are TRBV12-3 or TRBV12-4 and TRBJ1-1; D is perhaps TRBD1 (6 bases). The V gene lost 6 bases and the J gene lost 3 bases, with 11 bases spanning the gap. CDR3 size: 13 residues. The CDR3, as DNA: TGTGCCAGCAGACTACAGGGTTACACTGAAGCTTTCTTT. Translation gives CASRLQGYTEAFF.

This clonotype was detected a few times. The chain links TRBV13 to TRBJ2-7, with TRBD1 matching over 8 bases. Germline trimming cut 5 bases from V and 3 bases from J; bases unmatched to any gene: 9. The germline V gene has CDR1 PRHDT and CDR2 FYEKMQ (reference sequence). This CDR3 has 15 residues. The CDR3 bases are TGTGCCAGCAGCCCCCCGGACAGGGAATTCTACGAGCAGTACTTC. It translates to CASSPPDREFYEQYF.

This clonotype occurred many times. The genes are TRBV3-1 and TRBJ2-7; D is unresolved. Germline CDR1 LGHDT, CDR2 YNNKEL (reference sequence). The CDR3 runs 11 residues. Trimming cost V 7 bases and J 6 bases, with 10 bases left between them. CDR3: CASTRFGEQYF. As DNA, the CDR3 is TGTGCCAGCACCAGATTTGGCGAGCAGTACTTC.